This T cell receptor beta chain stems from a study of blood T cell repertoires in COVID-19. At the level of the study: Sites in the United States, Italy and Spain provided acute and convalescent COVID-19 samples. T cells, B-cell-depleted T cells, or PBMCs provided the cDNA or gDNA that served as material.

Sequencing was performed with immunoSEQ multiplex PCR; in TCRdb, only in-frame clones are kept and a portion is missing. The table records around 260,000 clones, over 75% of them present only once. The V end lost 5 bases, the J end lost 6 bases, and 22 bases lay between the germline ends. The CDR3 length is 16 residues. Germline V lookup: CDR1 SEHNR, CDR2 FQNEAQ (reference sequence). The chain employs TRBV7-9 and TRBJ1-2, with unresolved D. This clonotype was obtained from a human donor in a cohort sampled during active COVID-19. Input material: peripheral blood. Written as DNA, the CDR3 is TGTGCCAGCAGCCTCCCGGGTGTACTAACTATGGATGGCTACACCTTC. Protein product: CASSLPGVLTMDGYTF.